This TCR beta chain was sequenced for a study of T cell responses to AZD1222 COVID-19 vaccine. Study background: Researchers grouped second doses given at about 4 or about 12 weeks into one pool.

Generated by immunoSEQ multiplex PCR, the TCRdb table keeps only in-frame clones and is missing some. The table has under 140,000 clones, around 93% seen once. Germline V gene lookup returns CDR1 MNHEY and CDR2 SMNVEV (reference sequence). The V end lost 2 bases, the J end lost 11 bases, and 13 bases lay between the germline ends. The CDR3 consists of 13 residues. Study-wide points: Most donors were white British, females outnumbered males, and clonal diversity was possibly underestimated. Only a handful of AZD1222 recipients were seropositive at baseline.

Remarks on this clone: The target antigen is unknown.

The gene calls are TRBV27 and TRBJ1-5; D not certain. The source material was peripheral blood, sampled on day 0 of AZD1222 vaccination. The sequence was obtained from an adult in good health. The CDR3 sequence: CASSLSPLTSQHF. The CDR3, as DNA: TGTGCCAGCAGTTTAAGCCCCCTAACCTCCCAGCATTTT.